The 25 T cell receptor beta chains reported below all come from one sample, sequenced in a study of neoadjuvant anti-PD-1 for oral cavity cancer. Sequencing used immunoSEQ multiplex PCR; TCRdb keeps in-frame clones, though not all of them. The table has about 72,000 clones, around 83% seen once. Time point reported: after neoadjuvant nivolumab, at surgical resection. The specimen was PBMCs, collected after nivolumab (anti-PD-1) treatment. The receptors originated from a person between 40 and 80 years old with oral cavity squamous cell carcinoma.

The CDR3 DNA reads as TGCAGCGTTGAAGGGACTAGCGGGAGATGGTTGGAGCAGTTCTTC. Translation: CSVEGTSGRWLEQFF. The chain is built from TRBV29-1 and TRBJ2-1; 13 nucleotides align to TRBD2. The CDR3 length is 15 residues. Unmatched junction bases numbered 7, after V lost 1 base and J lost 10 bases. Per germline, CDR1 SQVTM and CDR2 ANQGSEA.

This rearrangement joins TRBV21-1 to TRBJ2-1. TRBV21-1 corresponds to a pseudogene. The CDR3 consists of 14 residues. The CDR3: CASSKDGIHNEQFF. In DNA form, the CDR3 reads TGTGCCAGCAGCAAAGACGGAATCCACAATGAGCAGTTCTTC.

The chain couples TRBV5-1 to TRBJ2-7, with 8 nucleotides matching TRBD2. The CDR3 loop spans 14 amino acids. Trimming at V came to 2 bases and at J to 3 bases, leaving 4 bases not matched to a gene. CDR1 and CDR2 from the germline V gene are SGHRS and YFSETQ. CDR3 coding DNA: TGCGCCAGCAGCTTTAAGCGGGAGAGCTACGAGCAGTACTTC. Its translation: CASSFKRESYEQYF. The whole variable domain, filled in from reference TRBV5-1 and TRBJ2-7, reads KAGVTQTPRYLIKTRGQQVTLSCSPISGHRSVSWYQQTPGQGLQFLFEYFSETQRNKGNFPGRFSGRQFSNSRSEMNVSTLELGDSALYLCASSFKRESYEQYFGPGTRLTVT.

The chain is built from TRBV6-5 and TRBJ2-1; 7 nucleotides line up with TRBD1. Germline trimming cut 0 bases from V and 5 bases from J; bases unmatched to any gene: 4. There are 15 residues in the CDR3. The germline gives CDR1 MNHEY, CDR2 SVGAGI. CDR3 loop: CASSYSNRGNNEQFF. The CDR3 DNA follows: TGTGCCAGCAGTTACTCTAACAGGGGCAACAATGAGCAGTTCTTC.

This sequence joins TRBV28 and TRBJ2-3; a weak D match, TRBD1 (5 bases). The CDR3 has 13 residues. Deletions cut 6 bases from V and 3 bases from J, with 10 bases between. Looked up from germline, CDR1 is MDHEN and CDR2 is SYDVKM. CDR3 sequence: CASRGLWTDTQYF. The CDR3 nucleotides are TGTGCCAGCAGGGGGCTTTGGACAGATACGCAGTATTTT.

The V gene is TRBV6-5, the J gene TRBJ2-5, with D maybe TRBD2 (5 bases). The germline V gene has CDR1 MNHEY and CDR2 SVGAGI. With 0 bases removed from V and 4 bases from J, the gap between germline ends came to 9 bases. The CDR3 length is 14 residues. The CDR3 loop reads CASSYSGRGETQYF. The CDR3 DNA follows: TGTGCCAGCAGTTACTCTGGGAGAGGAGAGACCCAGTACTTC.

The V call is TRBV11-2, the J call TRBJ1-3; D is unresolved. Germline CDR1 is SGHAT and CDR2 is FQNNGV. The ends were cut back, 4 bases at V and 3 bases at J, with 16 bases in the middle. CDR3 size: 16 residues. CDR3: CASSSRGPVGGNTIYF. CDR3 coding DNA: TGTGCCAGCAGCTCAAGAGGCCCAGTTGGTGGAAACACCATATATTTT. Variable domain in full (rest from reference TRBV11-2 and TRBJ1-3): EAGVAQSPRYKIIEKRQSVAFWCNPISGHATLYWYQQILGQGPKLLIQFQNNGVVDDSQLPKDRFSAERLKGVDSTLKIQPAKLEDSAVYLCASSSRGPVGGNTIYFGEGSWLTVV.

J is TRBJ2-1 and V is TRBV5-5; D is possibly TRBD2 (5 bases). The CDR3 extends over 14 amino acids. V lost 1 base and J 7 bases, leaving 12 bases between the germline ends. Germline V gives CDR1 SGHKS, CDR2 YYEKEE (reference sequence). The CDR3 sequence is CASSLRGPVNEQFF. In DNA, the CDR3 is TGTGCCAGCAGCTTGCGAGGGCCAGTGAATGAGCAGTTCTTC.

Of note for this clone: A read error may account for a junction end that differs from germline. The rearrangement uses TRBV13 and TRBJ2-7, with D possibly being TRBD1 or TRBD2 (5 bases each). CDR3 length equals 14 residues. Germline V gene sequence: CDR1 PRHDT, CDR2 FYEKMQ (reference sequence). The DNA of the CDR3 is TGTGCCAGCAACTTAGGGGCGCGTGAGGGCGAGCAGTACTTC. Residues: CASNLGAREGEQYF.

This clone was counted once. The chain carries TRBV7-9 and TRBJ1-5, with 7 nucleotides matching TRBD1. The CDR3 runs to 15 residues. Germline V gives CDR1 SEHNR, CDR2 FQNEAQ (reference sequence). J lost 3 bases, V lost 1 base, and 3 bases had no gene match. The CDR3 nucleotides read TGTGCCAGCAGCTTAGGGGACAGCTACAATCAGCCCCAGCATTTT. Encoded protein: CASSLGDSYNQPQHF.

The V and J genes are TRBV6-1 and TRBJ2-7; D is perhaps TRBD2 (6 bases). The CDR3 has 17 amino acids. V lost 0 bases and J lost 9, with 24 bases in between. Germline CDR1 and CDR2: MNHNS and SASEGT. For the CDR3, the DNA is TGTGCCAGCAGTGAAGCCCTTGGGGGGAATGCGGTCGTCGGGCAGTACTTC. This sequence encodes CASSEALGGNAVVGQYF.

The chain employs TRBV7-8 and TRBJ2-1, with D unresolved. The V end was cut by 5 bases, the J end by 5 bases, with 13 bases between. Germline lookup yields CDR1 SGHVS and CDR2 FQNEAQ. The CDR3 is 14 residues long. The CDR3 sequence is CASSLQSTDNEQFF. Written as DNA, the CDR3 is TGTGCCAGCAGCCTACAGAGTACAGACAATGAGCAGTTCTTC.

This clone came up a few times. The gene calls are TRBV19 and TRBJ2-1; D gene ambiguous. Germline CDR1 and CDR2: LNHDA and SQIVND (reference sequence). The germline V and J ends were trimmed by 0 bases and 0 bases, with 9 bases remaining between them. The CDR3 contains 16 residues. The CDR3 is CASSIDGYSSYNEQFF. The CDR3 bases are TGTGCCAGTAGTATAGACGGGTACAGCTCCTACAATGAGCAGTTCTTC.

This clone showed up just a few times. The same CDR3 arises from other DNA sequences in this sample as well. This chain joins TRBV2 and TRBJ1-1, with D tentatively TRBD1 (6 bases). Germline V CDR1 and CDR2: SNHLY, FYNNEI. This CDR3 is 13 amino acids long. The V and J ends lost 5 bases and 0 bases respectively, with 7 bases between them. In nucleotides, the CDR3 is TGTGCCAGCAGTCGGACAGTGAACACTGAAGCTTTCTTT. Translation gives CASSRTVNTEAFF.

V and J are TRBV6-5 and TRBJ1-1; D not resolved. V lost 4 bases to trimming and J lost 0 bases, with 6 bases between them. CDR1 and CDR2 (germline): MNHEY, SVGAGI. The CDR3 consists of 13 residues. The CDR3 DNA sequence: TGTGCCAGCAGTTCAATCTTGAACACTGAAGCTTTCTTT. It encodes CASSSILNTEAFF.

This clone was counted a single time. This rearrangement joins TRBV30 to TRBJ2-3; 10 positions agree with TRBD1. After removal of 6 bases from V and 1 base from J, the junction contained 10 bases not matched to a gene. The CDR3 has 16 amino acids. CDR1 is GTSNPN, CDR2 SVGIG, per germline (reference sequence). CDR3 sequence: CACSRGQGIRTDTQYF. Written as DNA, the CDR3 is TGTGCCTGCTCCCGGGGACAGGGGATTCGCACAGATACGCAGTATTTT.

The J gene is TRBJ2-3, the V gene TRBV6-5; TRBD1 aligns across 7 bases. The CDR3 contains 14 residues. Germline V CDR1 and CDR2: MNHEY, SVGAGI. V gave up 4 bases and J gave up 4 bases; unmatched junction bases: 5. The CDR3 sequence: CASSSPTGPDTQYF. In DNA form, the CDR3 reads TGTGCCAGCAGTTCCCCGACAGGGCCAGATACGCAGTATTTT.

This chain uses TRBV2 with TRBJ1-1, with a possible D match to TRBD1 (5 bases). Germline CDR1 is SNHLY and CDR2 is FYNNEI. The CDR3 covers 14 residues. V dropped 7 bases and J dropped 4 bases, with 16 bases sitting between them. In nucleotides, the CDR3 is TGTGCCAGCACCGGGGCGGGGGGGATCACTGAAGCTTTCTTT. This codes for CASTGAGGITEAFF.

This sequence joins TRBV28 and TRBJ2-7; 7 bases map to TRBD1. V gave up 6 bases and J gave up 1 base; unmatched junction bases: 6. Germline V gene data show CDR1 as MDHEN and CDR2 as SYDVKM. This CDR3 spans 14 amino acids. CDR3 in amino acids: CASSPSDRSYEQYF. Written as DNA, the CDR3 is TGTGCCAGCAGCCCATCGGACAGGTCCTACGAGCAGTACTTC.

The rearrangement links TRBV5-1 to TRBJ1-5; 8 bases line up with TRBD1. J was trimmed by 4 bases and V by 0 bases; bases with no gene match: 3. The CDR3 length is 15 residues. Germline V lookup: CDR1 SGHRS, CDR2 YFSETQ. The CDR3 region has the DNA TGCGCCAGCAGCTTGGAGGGACAGGTGAATCAGCCCCAGCATTTT. Its protein is CASSLEGQVNQPQHF.

This clone was detected a few times. CDR3 amino acids: CASSDQGLAAYNEQFF. The CDR3 region has the DNA TGTGCCAGTAGCGATCAGGGACTAGCGGCCTACAATGAGCAGTTCTTC. The rearrangement joins TRBV11-2 to TRBJ2-1, with TRBD2 matching over 11 bases. CDR1 and CDR2 (germline): SGHAT, FQNNGV. The CDR3 has 16 amino acids. With 9 bases clipped from V and 2 bases from J, the junction kept 9 bases outside the gene matches.

The chain recombines TRBV27 with TRBJ1-5, with a tentative D call TRBD1 (5 bases). Germline loops: CDR1 MNHEY, CDR2 SMNVEV (reference sequence). This CDR3 comprises 12 residues. Between the trimmed V and J ends, which lost 8 bases and 6 bases, there was a span of 11 bases. The CDR3 loop is CASGERGQPQHF. CDR3 sequence (DNA): TGTGCCAGCGGGGAGAGGGGTCAGCCCCAGCATTTT.

The chain combines TRBV27 with TRBJ2-6; the match to TRBD2 covers 8 bases. Germline V gene sequence: CDR1 MNHEY, CDR2 SMNVEV (reference sequence). This CDR3 comprises 16 residues. V was pared by 10 bases and J by 2 bases, with 10 bases of the junction left unmatched. The CDR3 region is CATRAAGGTGANVLTF. CDR3 DNA sequence: TGTGCCACTCGCGCCGCGGGGGGAACTGGGGCCAACGTCCTGACTTTC.

The gene calls are TRBV7-2 and TRBJ2-1, with D unresolved. Per the germline V gene, CDR1 is SGHTA and CDR2 is FQGNSA. The CDR3 spans 15 residues. Trimming left V 5 bases short and J 3 bases short, with 14 bases between. CDR3 sequence (DNA): TGTGCCAGCAGCCTATCTTCGGGCCGCTACAATGAGCAGTTCTTC. Translation gives CASSLSSGRYNEQFF. Complete variable domain (other parts from reference TRBV7-2 and TRBJ2-1): GAGVSQSPSNKVTEKGKDVELRCDPISGHTALYWYRQSLGQGLEFLIYFQGNSAPDKSGLPSDRFSAERTGGSVSTLTIQRTQQEDSAVYLCASSLSSGRYNEQFFGPGTRLTVL.

The rearrangement uses TRBV15 and TRBJ2-2; D unclear. The germline V gene has CDR1 LNHNV and CDR2 YYDKDF (reference sequence). The CDR3 length is 14 residues. V lost 0 bases, J lost 4 bases, and 6 bases lay in between. CDR3 sequence reads: CATSREAGTGELFF. In nucleotides, the CDR3 is TGTGCCACCAGCAGAGAGGCTGGCACCGGGGAGCTGTTTTTT.